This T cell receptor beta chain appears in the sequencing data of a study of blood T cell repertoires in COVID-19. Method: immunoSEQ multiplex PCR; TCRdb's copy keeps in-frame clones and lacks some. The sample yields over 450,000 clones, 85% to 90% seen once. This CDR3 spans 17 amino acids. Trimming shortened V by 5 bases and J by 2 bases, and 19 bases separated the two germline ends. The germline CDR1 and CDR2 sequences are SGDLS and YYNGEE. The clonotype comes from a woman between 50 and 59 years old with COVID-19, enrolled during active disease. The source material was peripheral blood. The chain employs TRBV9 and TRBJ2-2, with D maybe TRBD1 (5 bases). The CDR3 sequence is CASSRMGWQGNTGELFF. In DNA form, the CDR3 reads TGTGCCAGCAGTAGGATGGGGTGGCAGGGTAACACCGGGGAGCTGTTTTTT.